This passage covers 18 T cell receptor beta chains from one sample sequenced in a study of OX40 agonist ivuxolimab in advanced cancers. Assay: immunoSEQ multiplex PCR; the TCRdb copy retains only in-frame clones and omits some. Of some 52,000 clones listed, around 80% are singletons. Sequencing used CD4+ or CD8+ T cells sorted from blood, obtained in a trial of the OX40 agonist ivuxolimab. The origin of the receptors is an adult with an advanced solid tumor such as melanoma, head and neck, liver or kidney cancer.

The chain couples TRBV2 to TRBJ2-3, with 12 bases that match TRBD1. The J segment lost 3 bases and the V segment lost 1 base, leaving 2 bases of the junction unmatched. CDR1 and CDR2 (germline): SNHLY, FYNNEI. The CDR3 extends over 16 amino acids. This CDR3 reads CASSEGGQGATDTQYF. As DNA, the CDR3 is TGTGCCAGCAGTGAAGGGGGACAGGGGGCGACAGATACGCAGTATTTT.

CDR3 amino acids: CASSIDGPMNTEAFF. As DNA, the CDR3 is TGTGCCAGTAGTATAGACGGGCCTATGAACACTGAAGCTTTCTTT. This chain uses TRBV19 with TRBJ1-1; no definite D call. Trimming cost V 0 bases and J 0 bases, with 8 bases left between them. The CDR3 totals 15 residues. Germline assignment: CDR1 LNHDA and CDR2 SQIVND (reference sequence). The whole variable domain, filled in from reference TRBV19 and TRBJ1-1, reads DGGITQSPKYLFRKEGQNVTLSCEQNLNHDAMYWYRQDPGQGLRLIYYSQIVNDFQKGDIAEGYSVSREKKESFPLTVTSAQKNPTAFYLCASSIDGPMNTEAFFGQGTRLTVV.

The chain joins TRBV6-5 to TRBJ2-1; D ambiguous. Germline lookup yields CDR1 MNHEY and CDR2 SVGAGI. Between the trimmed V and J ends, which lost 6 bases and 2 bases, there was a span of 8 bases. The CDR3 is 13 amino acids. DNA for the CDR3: TGTGCCAGCAGGGACCGCACCTACAATGAGCAGTTCTTC. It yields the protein CASRDRTYNEQFF.

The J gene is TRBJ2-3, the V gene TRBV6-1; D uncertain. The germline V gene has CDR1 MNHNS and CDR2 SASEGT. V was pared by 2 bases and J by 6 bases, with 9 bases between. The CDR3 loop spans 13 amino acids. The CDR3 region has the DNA TGTGCCAGCAGTGAACTTCATCCGGATACGCAGTATTTT. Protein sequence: CASSELHPDTQYF.

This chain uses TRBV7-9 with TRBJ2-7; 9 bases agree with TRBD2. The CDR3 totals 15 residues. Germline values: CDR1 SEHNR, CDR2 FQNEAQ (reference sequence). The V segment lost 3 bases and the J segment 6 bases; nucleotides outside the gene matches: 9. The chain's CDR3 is CASSLRDGLALEQYF. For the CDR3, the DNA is TGTGCCAGCAGCTTGCGGGACGGACTAGCGCTCGAGCAGTACTTC. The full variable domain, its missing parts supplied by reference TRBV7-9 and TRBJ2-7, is DTGVSQNPRHKITKRGQNVTFRCDPISEHNRLYWYRQTLGQGPEFLTYFQNEAQLEKSRLLSDRFSAERPKGSFSTLEIQRTEQGDSAMYLCASSLRDGLALEQYFGPGTRLTVT.

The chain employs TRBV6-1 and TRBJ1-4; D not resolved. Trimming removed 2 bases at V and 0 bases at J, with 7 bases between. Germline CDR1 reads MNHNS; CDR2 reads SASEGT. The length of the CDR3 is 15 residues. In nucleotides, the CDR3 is TGTGCCAGCAGTGAACTGGATGCAACTAATGAAAAACTGTTTTTT. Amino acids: CASSELDATNEKLFF.

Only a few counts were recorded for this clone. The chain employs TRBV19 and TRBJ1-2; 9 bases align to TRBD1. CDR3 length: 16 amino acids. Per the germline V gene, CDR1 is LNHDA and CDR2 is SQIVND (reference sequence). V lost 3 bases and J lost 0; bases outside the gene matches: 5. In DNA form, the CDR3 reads TGTGCCAGTAGTATTGAGGGGACAGGGACTAACTATGGCTACACCTTC. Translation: CASSIEGTGTNYGYTF.

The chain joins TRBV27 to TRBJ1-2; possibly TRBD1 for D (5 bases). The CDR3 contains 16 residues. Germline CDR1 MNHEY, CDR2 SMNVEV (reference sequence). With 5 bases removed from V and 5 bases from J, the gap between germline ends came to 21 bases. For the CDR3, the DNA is TGTGCCAGCAGTCGACTACCCGGGACGGCTGTATATGGCTACACCTTC. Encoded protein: CASSRLPGTAVYGYTF.

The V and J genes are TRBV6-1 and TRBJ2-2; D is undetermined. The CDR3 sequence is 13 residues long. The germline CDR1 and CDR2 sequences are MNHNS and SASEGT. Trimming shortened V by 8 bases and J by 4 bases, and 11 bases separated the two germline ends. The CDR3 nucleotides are TGTGCCAGCTCTAAAACAGCCACCGGGGAGCTGTTTTTT. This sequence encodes CASSKTATGELFF.

CDR3: CASSQDRIYNEQFF. The CDR3 region has the DNA TGCGCCAGCAGCCAAGATAGGATTTATAATGAGCAGTTCTTC. The V call is TRBV4-1, the J call TRBJ2-1; D is undetermined. CDR3 length: 14 residues. Germline V gene lookup returns CDR1 MGHRA and CDR2 YSYEKL. The germline V and J ends were trimmed by 0 bases and 7 bases, with 10 bases remaining between them.

The CDR3 reads CASSLGGGRAYNEQFF. The CDR3 nucleotides are TGCGCCAGCAGCTTAGGGGGTGGCAGGGCCTACAATGAGCAGTTCTTC. V is TRBV5-1 and J is TRBJ2-1, with a weak D call TRBD1 (6 bases). Trimming removed 2 bases from V and 2 bases from J, with 14 bases in between. The length of the CDR3 is 16 residues. Per germline, CDR1 SGHRS and CDR2 YFSETQ. Using reference TRBV5-1 and TRBJ2-1 for the parts outside the CDR3, the full variable domain is KAGVTQTPRYLIKTRGQQVTLSCSPISGHRSVSWYQQTPGQGLQFLFEYFSETQRNKGNFPGRFSGRQFSNSRSEMNVSTLELGDSALYLCASSLGGGRAYNEQFFGPGTRLTVL.

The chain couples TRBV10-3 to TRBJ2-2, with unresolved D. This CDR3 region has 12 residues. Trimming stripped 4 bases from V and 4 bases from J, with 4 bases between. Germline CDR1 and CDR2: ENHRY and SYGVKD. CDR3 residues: CAISGSTGELFF. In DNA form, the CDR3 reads TGTGCCATCAGTGGAAGCACCGGGGAGCTGTTTTTT.

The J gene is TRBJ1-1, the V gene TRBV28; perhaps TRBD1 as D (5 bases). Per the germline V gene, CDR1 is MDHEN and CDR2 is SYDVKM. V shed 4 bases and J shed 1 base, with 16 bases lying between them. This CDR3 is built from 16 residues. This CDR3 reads CASSSLMGGGNTEAFF. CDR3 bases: TGTGCCAGCAGTTCCTTGATGGGTGGGGGGAACACTGAAGCTTTCTTT.

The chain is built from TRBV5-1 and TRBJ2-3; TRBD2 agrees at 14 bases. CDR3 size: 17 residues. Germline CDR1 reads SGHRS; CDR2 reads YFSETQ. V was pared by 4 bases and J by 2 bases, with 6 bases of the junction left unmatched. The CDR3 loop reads CASSIGTSGSPTDTQYF. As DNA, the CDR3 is TGCGCCAGCAGCATCGGGACTAGCGGGAGTCCCACAGATACGCAGTATTTT.

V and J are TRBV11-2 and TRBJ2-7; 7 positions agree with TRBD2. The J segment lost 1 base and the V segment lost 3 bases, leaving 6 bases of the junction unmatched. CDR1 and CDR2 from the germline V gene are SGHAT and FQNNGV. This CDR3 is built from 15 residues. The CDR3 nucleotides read TGTGCCAGCAGCTTCGGGTCGGGGGGATCCTACGAGCAGTACTTC. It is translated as CASSFGSGGSYEQYF.

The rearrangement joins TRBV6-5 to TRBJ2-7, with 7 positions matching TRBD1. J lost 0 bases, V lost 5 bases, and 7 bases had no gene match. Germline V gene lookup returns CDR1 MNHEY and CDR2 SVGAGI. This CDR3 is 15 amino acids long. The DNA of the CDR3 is TGTGCCAGCAGTAATGGACAGGCGAGCTCCTACGAGCAGTACTTC. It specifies CASSNGQASSYEQYF.

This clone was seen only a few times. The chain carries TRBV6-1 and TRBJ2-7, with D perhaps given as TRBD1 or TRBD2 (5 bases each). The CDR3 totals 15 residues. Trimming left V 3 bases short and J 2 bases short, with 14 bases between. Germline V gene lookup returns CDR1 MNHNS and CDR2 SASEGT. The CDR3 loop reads CASSDEPGLTYEQYF. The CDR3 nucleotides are TGTGCCAGCAGTGACGAGCCGGGGCTAACCTACGAGCAGTACTTC.

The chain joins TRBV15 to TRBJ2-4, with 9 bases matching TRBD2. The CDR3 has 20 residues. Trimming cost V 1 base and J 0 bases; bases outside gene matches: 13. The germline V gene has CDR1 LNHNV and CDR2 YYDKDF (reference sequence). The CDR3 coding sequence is TGTGCCACCAGCAGAGTGGGGGATCCTAGCGGGGCAATAGCCAAAAACATTCAGTACTTC. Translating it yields CATSRVGDPSGAIAKNIQYF.